The 2 T cell receptor beta chains below all came from one sample that was sequenced in a study of blood T cell repertoires in COVID-19. Libraries were prepared by immunoSEQ multiplex PCR; TCRdb keeps only in-frame clonotypes and omits some of them. This sample has 350,000 or so clones; roughly 86% occur once, and the top ten carry approximately 1%. Source material: PBMCs or T cells enriched from blood (not recorded which). The origin of the receptors is a woman aged 25 to 39 who had been exposed to COVID-19.

V usage is TRBV5-1 and J usage is TRBJ2-5, with 7 positions matching TRBD2. V shed 7 bases and J 2 bases; nucleotides not matched to a gene: 14. CDR1 is SGHRS, CDR2 YFSETQ, per germline. There are 16 residues in the CDR3. DNA for the CDR3: TGCGCCAGCCAGCTTTTGGGGGGGACCGAACAAGAGACCCAGTACTTC. This codes for CASQLLGGTEQETQYF.

This chain uses TRBV6-4 with TRBJ2-3; 9 nucleotides line up with TRBD2. The J segment lost 4 bases and the V segment lost 2 bases, leaving 4 bases of the junction unmatched. Germline-derived CDR1 and CDR2 are MRHNA and SNTAGT. The CDR3 is 15 residues long. CDR3 sequence reads: CASSDGAGGSDTQYF. The CDR3 bases are TGTGCCAGCAGTGACGGAGCGGGAGGATCAGATACGCAGTATTTT.